These 8 T cell receptor beta chains were sequenced from one sample in a study of T cell repertoires in cytomegalovirus infection. TCRdb redid the calling of the reads with MiXCR, one entry per CDR3 protein. The table shows 110,000 to 150,000 distinct CDR3 sequences, with roughly 6% occurring only once. Sequencing used PBMCs. These receptors all come from a human donor in good health (CMV status not recorded). Some clones in this sample may be carry-over from other donors' samples.

The rearrangement uses TRBV10-3 and TRBJ2-6; D is possibly TRBD1 or TRBD2 (6 bases each). The CDR3 is 17 residues long. CDR1 is ENHRY and CDR2 is SYGVKD in the germline V gene. Trimming stripped 2 bases from V and 1 base from J, with 12 bases between. CDR3 sequence: CAISEGGGRSGANVLTF. The CDR3 DNA sequence: TGTGCCATCAGTGAGGGAGGGGGGCGTTCTGGGGCCAACGTCCTGACTTTC.

V usage is TRBV6-5 and J usage is TRBJ2-3; 8 bases fit TRBD2. The V gene's germline CDR1 is MNHEY and CDR2 SVGAGI. V dropped 0 bases and J dropped 11; count of bases not matched to a gene: 16. This CDR3 spans 17 amino acids. CDR3 sequence (DNA): TGTGCCAGCAGTTACTCGAGGAGCGGGGGAGACAATGAGAGGCAGTATTTT. This encodes CASSYSRSGGDNERQYF.

This clonotype was seen a handful of times. The chain links TRBV19 to TRBJ2-1; 13 bases agree with TRBD2. The CDR3 totals 17 residues. CDR1 is LNHDA and CDR2 is SQIVND in the germline V gene (reference sequence). V dropped 4 bases and J dropped 9; count of bases not matched to a gene: 12. The CDR3 protein is CASSTGLAGVGRSEQFF. CDR3 sequence (DNA): TGTGCCAGTAGTACCGGACTAGCGGGGGTTGGCAGGAGTGAGCAGTTCTTC.

This clonotype came up many times. The rearrangement links TRBV20-1 to TRBJ1-1, with 9 bases aligning to TRBD1. The junction had 6 bases not matched to a gene; V was cut back by 0 bases and J by 4 bases. CDR3 length equals 15 residues. Germline CDR1 is DFQATT and CDR2 is SNEGSKA (reference sequence). This chain's CDR3 is CSARDQGQGGTEAFF. Here the CDR3 DNA reads TGCAGTGCTAGAGATCAGGGACAGGGTGGCACTGAAGCTTTCTTT.

This clonotype was picked up one time. This clone may be a read error of a much larger clone one base away. The V and J genes are TRBV7-1 and TRBJ1-3; D not resolved. TRBV7-1 is noted as an ORF with a role that remains uncertain. The length of the CDR3 is 12 residues. This CDR3 is CASSETPNTVYF. In DNA, the CDR3 is TGTGCCAGCAGCGAGACGCCGAACACCGTATATTTT.

The V call is TRBV19, the J call TRBJ2-7; 7 nucleotides align to TRBD1. This CDR3 region has 15 residues. V gave up 8 bases and J gave up 0 bases; unmatched junction bases: 10. Germline assignment: CDR1 LNHDA and CDR2 SQIVND (reference sequence). The CDR3 protein is CASRFRDRASYEQYF. CDR3 DNA sequence: TGTGCCAGTCGTTTCCGGGACAGAGCCTCCTACGAGCAGTACTTC.

This clonotype was detected many times. The chain has TRBV14 and TRBJ2-3; D possibly corresponds to TRBD2 (5 bases). Trimming removed 4 bases at V and 2 bases at J, with 10 bases between. Germline values: CDR1 SGHDN, CDR2 FVKESK. The CDR3 sequence is 14 residues long. The CDR3 coding sequence is TGTGCCAGCAGCCGCCTACTAGACACAGATACGCAGTATTTT. This encodes CASSRLLDTDTQYF.

This clonotype was seen ten or more times. V usage is TRBV6-2 or TRBV6-3 and J usage is TRBJ2-7; possibly TRBD1 for D (7 bases). Trimming pared 5 bases from V and 4 bases from J, leaving 12 bases between. This CDR3 is built from 13 residues. Germline V gives CDR1 MNHEY, CDR2 SVGEGT. The CDR3 sequence is CASSAGGNYEQYF. DNA for the CDR3: TGTGCCAGCAGTGCAGGGGGGAATTACGAGCAGTACTTC.